Each of the 4 T cell receptor beta chains below was sequenced from the same sample in a study of cytomegalovirus exposure and HLA in healthy donors. PCR was performed using 60 Vbeta and 13 Jbeta primers. The method was immunoSEQ multiplex PCR; TCRdb's version includes in-frame clones alone and lacks a portion of them. The table lists around 150,000 clones, around 79% of them singletons. The sample consisted of PBMCs. The receptor source for this set is a male donor in good health and CMV-seronegative.

The rearrangement uses TRBV25-1 and TRBJ1-2; 7 nucleotides align to TRBD1. This CDR3 is built from 16 residues. Germline loops: CDR1 MGHDK, CDR2 SYGVNS. V was clipped by 1 base and J by 4 bases; unmatched bases: 9. The CDR3 reads CASSESGTEGGYGYTF. The CDR3 nucleotides read TGTGCCAGCAGTGAATCTGGGACAGAAGGAGGCTATGGCTACACCTTC.

The chain recombines TRBV7-6 with TRBJ1-1; TRBD1 aligns across 7 bases. V lost 5 bases to trimming and J lost 6 bases; unmatched junction nucleotides: 3. The CDR3 consists of 12 residues. CDR1 and CDR2 from the germline V gene are SGHVS and FNYEAQ. CDR3: CASSQGQPEAFF. The CDR3, as DNA: TGTGCCAGCAGCCAGGGACAGCCTGAAGCTTTCTTT. Supplemented by reference TRBV7-6 and TRBJ1-1, the full variable domain reads GAGVSQSPRYKVTKRGQDVALRCDPISGHVSLYWYRQALGQGPEFLTYFNYEAQQDKSGLPNDRFSAERPEGSISTLTIQRTEQRDSAMYRCASSQGQPEAFFGQGTRLTVV.

The chain couples TRBV10-2 to TRBJ1-1, with 8 positions matching TRBD1. The ends lost 5 bases at V and 2 bases at J; junction bases unmatched: 4. Germline CDR1 WSHSY, CDR2 SAAADI. CDR3 length: 14 residues. CDR3 in amino acids: CASSFDRGNTEAFF. The CDR3 DNA follows: TGCGCCAGCAGTTTCGACAGGGGCAACACTGAAGCTTTCTTT.

The chain uses TRBV5-6 and TRBJ1-1; 10 bases are shared with TRBD1. The germline V gene has CDR1 SGHDT and CDR2 YYEEEE. This CDR3 has 17 residues. J gave up 4 bases and V 0 bases, and 9 bases lay outside the gene matches. DNA of the CDR3: TGTGCCAGCAGCTTGGCTGGACAGGGGGTTTATGTCACTGAAGCTTTCTTT. Translated, it gives CASSLAGQGVYVTEAFF.